Here is one T cell receptor beta chain with its context. This same CDR3 is encoded by further DNA sequences in the sample. The data were obtained in a study of blood T cell repertoires in COVID-19. The overall study: T cells, B-cell-depleted T cells, or PBMCs provided the cDNA or gDNA that served as material.

Here immunoSEQ multiplex PCR was the method, and the copy in TCRdb shows in-frame clones only, minus some. The profile shows 300,000 to 400,000 clones, about 91% of them singletons. Sequenced: peripheral blood. The clonotype originates from a woman in her 30s with COVID-19, enrolled during active disease.

CDR3 bases: TGTGCCAGCAGCCAGGGGACAGGGAACTATGGCTACACCTTC. This translates into CASSQGTGNYGYTF. This rearrangement joins TRBV3-1 (or the pseudogene TRBV3-2) to TRBJ1-2; 9 bases align to TRBD1. This CDR3 spans 14 amino acids. With V trimmed by 3 bases and J by 2 bases, 1 base remained unmatched. Germline V CDR1 and CDR2: LGHDT, YNNKEL (reference sequence).